This record looks at one TCR beta chain sequence and its context. The antigen is not known. The ends lost 5 bases at V and 4 bases at J; junction bases unmatched: 6. The length of the CDR3 is 16 residues. Germline V gene lookup returns CDR1 MNHEY and CDR2 SMNVEV (reference sequence). These data belong to a study of cytomegalovirus exposure and HLA in healthy donors. At the level of the study: Most donors, roughly 77% of approximately 400 genotyped, fell in the Caucasian-associated ancestry cluster.

Notes on the study in general: Earlier findings revealed that most TCR beta V segments proved productive either about 90% or about 30% of the time. Accurate HLA-A and HLA-B prediction from TCR beta sequences was reported for most subjects. A few chains linked to CMV were shown in vitro to be specific for CMV antigens.

The PCR employed 60 Vbeta primers together with 13 Jbeta primers. Profiling relied on immunoSEQ multiplex PCR, and the TCRdb table lists in-frame clones only, not all of them. Among about 88,000 clones listed, just under 70% were seen once. V usage is TRBV27 and J usage is TRBJ1-6; 9 nucleotides match TRBD1. Specimen: PBMCs. This clonotype originated in a man aged 45-60 years in good health and CMV-seronegative. This CDR3 reads CASSHLGTGYNSPLHF. The CDR3 DNA sequence: TGTGCCAGCAGTCATCTGGGGACAGGGTATAATTCACCCCTCCACTTT.